This TCR beta chain is from a study of memory CD4+ T cells and cytomegalovirus serostatus. Germline assignment: CDR1 SGHVS and CDR2 FNYEAQ. The trim removed 5 bases at V and 4 bases at J, leaving 15 bases unmatched. The CDR3 extends over 18 amino acids. Single viable CD3+CD4+CD8-CD45RO+ cells were sorted as the memory CD4+ T cells. Libraries were prepared by immunoSEQ multiplex PCR; TCRdb keeps only in-frame clonotypes and omits some of them. The data show more than 45,000 clones, approximately 78% seen once. Sequenced sample: memory CD4+ T cells from blood. This TCR was recovered from an adult in good health and CMV-seronegative. The V call is TRBV7-6, the J call TRBJ2-5, with 11 positions matching TRBD2. CDR3 amino acids: CASSPWGLAAGGRETQYF. The CDR3 DNA is TGTGCCAGCAGCCCATGGGGACTAGCGGCTGGGGGAAGAGAGACCCAGTACTTC.